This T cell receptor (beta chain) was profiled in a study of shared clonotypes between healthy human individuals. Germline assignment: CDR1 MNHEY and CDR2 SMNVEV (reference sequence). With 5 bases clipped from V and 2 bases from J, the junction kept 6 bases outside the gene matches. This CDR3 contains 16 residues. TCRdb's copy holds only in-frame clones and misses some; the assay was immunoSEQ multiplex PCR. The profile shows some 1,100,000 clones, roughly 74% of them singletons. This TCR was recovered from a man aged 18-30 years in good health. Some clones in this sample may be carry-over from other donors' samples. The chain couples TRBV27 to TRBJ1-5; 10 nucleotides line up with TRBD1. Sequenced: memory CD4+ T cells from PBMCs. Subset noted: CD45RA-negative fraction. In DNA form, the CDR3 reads TGTGCCAGCAGTGCGCGGACAGGGGGGGGCAATCAGCCCCAGCATTTT. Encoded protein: CASSARTGGGNQPQHF.